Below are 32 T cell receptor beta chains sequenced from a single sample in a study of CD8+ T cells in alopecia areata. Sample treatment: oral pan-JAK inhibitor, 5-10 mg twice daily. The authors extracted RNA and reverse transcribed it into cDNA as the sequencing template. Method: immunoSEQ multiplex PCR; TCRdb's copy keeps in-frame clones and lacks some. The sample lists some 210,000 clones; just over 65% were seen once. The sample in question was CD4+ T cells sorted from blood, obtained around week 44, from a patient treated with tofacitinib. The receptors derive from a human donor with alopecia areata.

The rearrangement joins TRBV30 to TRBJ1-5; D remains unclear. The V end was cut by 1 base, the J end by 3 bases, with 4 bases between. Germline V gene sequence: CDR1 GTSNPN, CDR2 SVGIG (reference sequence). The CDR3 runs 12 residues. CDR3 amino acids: CAWSANNQPQHF. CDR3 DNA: TGTGCCTGGAGTGCGAACAATCAGCCCCAGCATTTT. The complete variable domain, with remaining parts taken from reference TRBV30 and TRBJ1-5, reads SQTIHQWPATLVQPVGSPLSLECTVEGTSNPNLYWYRQAAGRGLQLLFYSVGIGQISSEVPQNLSASRPQDRQFILSSKKLLLSDSGFYLCAWSANNQPQHFGDGTRLSIL.

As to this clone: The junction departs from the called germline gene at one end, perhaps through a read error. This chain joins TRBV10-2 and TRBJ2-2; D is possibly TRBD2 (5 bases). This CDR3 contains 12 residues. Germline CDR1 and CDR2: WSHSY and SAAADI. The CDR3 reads CASSESVGELFF. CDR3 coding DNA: TGCGCCAGCAGTGAGTCCGTCGGGGAACTGTTTTTT.

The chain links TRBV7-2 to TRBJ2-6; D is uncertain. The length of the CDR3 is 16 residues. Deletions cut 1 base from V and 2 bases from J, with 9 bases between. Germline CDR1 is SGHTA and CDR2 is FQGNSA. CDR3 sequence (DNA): TGTGCCAGCAGCTTAGTACCCCTTACTGGGGCCAACGTCCTGACTTTC. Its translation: CASSLVPLTGANVLTF.

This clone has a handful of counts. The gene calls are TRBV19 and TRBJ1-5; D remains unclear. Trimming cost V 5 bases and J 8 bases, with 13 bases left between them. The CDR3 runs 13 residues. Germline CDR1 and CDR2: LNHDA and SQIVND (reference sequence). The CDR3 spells CASSPTGVEPQHF. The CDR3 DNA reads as TGTGCCAGTAGTCCGACTGGGGTAGAGCCCCAGCATTTT.

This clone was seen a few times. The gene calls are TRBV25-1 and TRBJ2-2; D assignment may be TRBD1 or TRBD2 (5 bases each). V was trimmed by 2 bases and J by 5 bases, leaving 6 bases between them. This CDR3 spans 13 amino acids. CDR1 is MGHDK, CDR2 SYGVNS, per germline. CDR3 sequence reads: CASSEEGTGELFF. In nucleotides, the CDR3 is TGTGCCAGCAGTGAAGAGGGGACCGGGGAGCTGTTTTTT.

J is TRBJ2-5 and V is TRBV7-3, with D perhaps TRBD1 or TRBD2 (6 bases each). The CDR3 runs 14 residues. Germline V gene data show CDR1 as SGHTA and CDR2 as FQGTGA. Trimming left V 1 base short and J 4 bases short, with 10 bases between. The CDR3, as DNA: TGTGCCAGCAGCTTAAAGGGGGGCAGAGAGACCCAGTACTTC. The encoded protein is CASSLKGGRETQYF.

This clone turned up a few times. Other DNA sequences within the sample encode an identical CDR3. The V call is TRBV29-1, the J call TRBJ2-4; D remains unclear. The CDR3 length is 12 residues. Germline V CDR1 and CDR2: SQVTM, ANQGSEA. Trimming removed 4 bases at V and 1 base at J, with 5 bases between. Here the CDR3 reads CSVGVAKNIQYF. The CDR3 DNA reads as TGCAGCGTTGGAGTCGCCAAAAACATTCAGTACTTC.

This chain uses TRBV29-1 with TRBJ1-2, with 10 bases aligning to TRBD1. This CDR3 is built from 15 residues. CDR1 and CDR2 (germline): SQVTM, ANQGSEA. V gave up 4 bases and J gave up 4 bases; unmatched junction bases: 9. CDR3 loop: CSVVPGQGLFYGYTF. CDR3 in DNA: TGCAGCGTTGTCCCGGGACAGGGGCTGTTCTATGGCTACACCTTC.

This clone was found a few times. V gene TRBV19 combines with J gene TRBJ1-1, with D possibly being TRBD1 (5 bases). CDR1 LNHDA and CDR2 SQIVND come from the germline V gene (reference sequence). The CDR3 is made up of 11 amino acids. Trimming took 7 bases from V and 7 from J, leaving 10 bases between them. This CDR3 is CASTKGREAFF. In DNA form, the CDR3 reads TGTGCCAGTACTAAGGGACGTGAAGCTTTCTTT.

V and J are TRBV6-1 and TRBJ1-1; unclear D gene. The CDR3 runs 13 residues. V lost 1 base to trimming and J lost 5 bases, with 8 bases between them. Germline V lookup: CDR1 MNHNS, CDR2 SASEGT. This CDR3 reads CASSEVQATEAFF. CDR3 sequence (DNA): TGTGCCAGCAGTGAAGTGCAGGCTACTGAAGCTTTCTTT.

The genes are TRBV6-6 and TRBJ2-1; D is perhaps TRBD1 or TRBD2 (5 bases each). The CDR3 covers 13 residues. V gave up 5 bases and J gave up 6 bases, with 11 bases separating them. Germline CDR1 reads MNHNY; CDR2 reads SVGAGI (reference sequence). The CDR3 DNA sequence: TGTGCCAGCAGTCGGGACGTTGGCAATGAGCAGTTCTTC. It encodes CASSRDVGNEQFF.

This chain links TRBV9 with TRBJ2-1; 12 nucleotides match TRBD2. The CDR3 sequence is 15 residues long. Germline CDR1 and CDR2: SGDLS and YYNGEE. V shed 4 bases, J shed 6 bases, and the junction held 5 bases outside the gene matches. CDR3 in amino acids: CASSPVGLAGNEQFF. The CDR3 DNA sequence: TGTGCCAGCAGCCCCGTGGGACTAGCGGGCAATGAGCAGTTCTTC.

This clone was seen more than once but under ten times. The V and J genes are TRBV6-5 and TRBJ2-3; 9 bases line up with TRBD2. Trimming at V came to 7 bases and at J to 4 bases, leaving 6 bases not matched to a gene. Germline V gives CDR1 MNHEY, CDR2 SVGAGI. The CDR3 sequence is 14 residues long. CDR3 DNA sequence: TGTGCCAGCATGGATAGCGGGGGCCCAGATACGCAGTATTTT. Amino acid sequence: CASMDSGGPDTQYF.

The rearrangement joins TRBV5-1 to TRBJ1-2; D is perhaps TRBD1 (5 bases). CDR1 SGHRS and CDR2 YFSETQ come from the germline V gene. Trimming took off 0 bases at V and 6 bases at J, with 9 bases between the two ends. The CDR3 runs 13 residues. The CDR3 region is CASSLAGRNGYTF. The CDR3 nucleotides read TGCGCCAGCAGCTTGGCAGGGAGGAATGGCTACACCTTC.

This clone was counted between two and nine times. CDR3 residues: CASSLQPGEELFF. CDR3 bases: TGTGCCAGCAGCTTACAACCCGGAGAGGAACTGTTTTTT. This sequence joins TRBV7-2 and TRBJ1-4; D gene unclear. Trimming shortened V by 2 bases and J by 12 bases, and 13 bases separated the two germline ends. This CDR3 is built from 13 residues. CDR1 and CDR2 from the germline V gene are SGHTA and FQGNSA.

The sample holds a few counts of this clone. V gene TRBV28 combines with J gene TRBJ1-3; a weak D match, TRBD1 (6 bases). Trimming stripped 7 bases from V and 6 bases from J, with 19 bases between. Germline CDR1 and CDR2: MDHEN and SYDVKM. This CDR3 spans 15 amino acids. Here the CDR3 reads CASTEGGGSLNTIYF. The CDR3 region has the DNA TGTGCCAGCACCGAGGGAGGGGGAAGTTTAAACACCATATATTTT.

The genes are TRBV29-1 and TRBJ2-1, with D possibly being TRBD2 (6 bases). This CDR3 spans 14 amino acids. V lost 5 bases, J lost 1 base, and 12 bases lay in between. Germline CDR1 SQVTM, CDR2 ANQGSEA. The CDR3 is CSVQRGLSYNEQFF. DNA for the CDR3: TGCAGCGTTCAAAGGGGACTGTCCTACAATGAGCAGTTCTTC.

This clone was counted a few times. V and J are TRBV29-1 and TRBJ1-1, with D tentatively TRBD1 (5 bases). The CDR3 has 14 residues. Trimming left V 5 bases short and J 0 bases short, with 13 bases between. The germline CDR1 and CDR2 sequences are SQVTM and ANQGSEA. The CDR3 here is CSVKRTTMNTEAFF. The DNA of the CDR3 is TGCAGCGTTAAAAGGACAACTATGAACACTGAAGCTTTCTTT.

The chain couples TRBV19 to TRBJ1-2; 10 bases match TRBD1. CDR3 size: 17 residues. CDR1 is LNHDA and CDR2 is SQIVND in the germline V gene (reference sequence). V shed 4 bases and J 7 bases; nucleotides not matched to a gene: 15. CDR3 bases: TGTGCCAGTAGTAAGTGGACAGGGGGTTCGTCTCCATTTGGCTACACCTTC. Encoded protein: CASSKWTGGSSPFGYTF. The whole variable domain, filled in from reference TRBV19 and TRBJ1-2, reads DGGITQSPKYLFRKEGQNVTLSCEQNLNHDAMYWYRQDPGQGLRLIYYSQIVNDFQKGDIAEGYSVSREKKESFPLTVTSAQKNPTAFYLCASSKWTGGSSPFGYTFGSGTRLTVV.

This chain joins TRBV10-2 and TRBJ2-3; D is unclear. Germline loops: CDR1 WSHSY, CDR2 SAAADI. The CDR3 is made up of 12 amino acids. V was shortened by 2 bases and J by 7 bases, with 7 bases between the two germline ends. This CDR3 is CASSEQFHTQYF. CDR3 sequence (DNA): TGCGCCAGCAGTGAGCAGTTTCATACGCAGTATTTT.

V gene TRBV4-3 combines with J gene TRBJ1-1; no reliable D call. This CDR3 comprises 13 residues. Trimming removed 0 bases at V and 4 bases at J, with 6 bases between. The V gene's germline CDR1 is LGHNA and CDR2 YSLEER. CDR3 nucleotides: TGCGCCAGCAGCCAAGATTTAAGCACTGAAGCTTTCTTT. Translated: CASSQDLSTEAFF.

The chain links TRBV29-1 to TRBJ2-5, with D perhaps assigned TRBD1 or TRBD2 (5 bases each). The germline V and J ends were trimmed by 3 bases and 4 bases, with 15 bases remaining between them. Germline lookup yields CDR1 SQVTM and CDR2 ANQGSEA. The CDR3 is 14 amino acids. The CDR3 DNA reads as TGCAGCGTTGATAAAGGGGCGCGGGCAGAGACCCAGTACTTC. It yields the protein CSVDKGARAETQYF.

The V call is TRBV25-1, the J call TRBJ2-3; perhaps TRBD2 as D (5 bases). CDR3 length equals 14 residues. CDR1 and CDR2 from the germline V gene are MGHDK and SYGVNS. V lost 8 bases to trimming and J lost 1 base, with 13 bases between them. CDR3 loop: CASLPGVGTDTQYF. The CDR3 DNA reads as TGTGCCAGCCTGCCCGGGGTGGGCACAGATACGCAGTATTTT.

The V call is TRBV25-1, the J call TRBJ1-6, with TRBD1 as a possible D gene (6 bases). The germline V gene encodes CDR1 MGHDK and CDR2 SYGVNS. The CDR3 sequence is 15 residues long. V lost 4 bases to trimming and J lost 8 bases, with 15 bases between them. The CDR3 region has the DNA TGTGCCAGCAGTGGACAGGTTCCGTTGGATTCACCCCTCCACTTT. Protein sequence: CASSGQVPLDSPLHF.

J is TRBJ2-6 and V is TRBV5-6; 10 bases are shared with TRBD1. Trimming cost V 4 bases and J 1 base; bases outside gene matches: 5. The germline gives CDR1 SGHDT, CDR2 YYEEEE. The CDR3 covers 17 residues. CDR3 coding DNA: TGTGCCAGCAGCCAGGACAGGGGGTATTCTGGGGCCAACGTCCTGACTTTC. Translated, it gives CASSQDRGYSGANVLTF.

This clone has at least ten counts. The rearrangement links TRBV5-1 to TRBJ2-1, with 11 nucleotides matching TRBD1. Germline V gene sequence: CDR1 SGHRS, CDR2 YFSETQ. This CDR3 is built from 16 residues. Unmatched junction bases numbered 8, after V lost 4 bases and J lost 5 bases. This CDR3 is CASSPWTGGFDNEQFF. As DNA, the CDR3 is TGCGCCAGCAGCCCCTGGACAGGGGGCTTCGACAATGAGCAGTTCTTC.

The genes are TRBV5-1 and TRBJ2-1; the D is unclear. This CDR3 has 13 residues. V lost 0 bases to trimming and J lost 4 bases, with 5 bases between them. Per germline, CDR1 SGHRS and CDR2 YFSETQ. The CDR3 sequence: CASSLEAYNEQFF. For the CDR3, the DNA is TGCGCCAGCAGCTTGGAGGCTTACAATGAGCAGTTCTTC.

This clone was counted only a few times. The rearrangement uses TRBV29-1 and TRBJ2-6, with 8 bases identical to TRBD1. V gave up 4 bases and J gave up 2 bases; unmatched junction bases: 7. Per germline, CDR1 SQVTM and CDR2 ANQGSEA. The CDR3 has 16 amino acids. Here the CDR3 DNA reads TGCAGCGTTGCTGCGCCAGGGGGCACTGGGGCCAACGTCCTGACTTTC. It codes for CSVAAPGGTGANVLTF.

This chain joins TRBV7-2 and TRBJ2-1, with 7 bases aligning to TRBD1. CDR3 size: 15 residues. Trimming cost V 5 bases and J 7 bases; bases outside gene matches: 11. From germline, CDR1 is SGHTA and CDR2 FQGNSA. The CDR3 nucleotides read TGTGCCAGCAGCAATCGGGACAGTTGGAGTAATGAGCAGTTCTTC. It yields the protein CASSNRDSWSNEQFF.

CDR3 loop: CSVVQGSGDTQYF. The CDR3 region has the DNA TGCAGCGTGGTCCAGGGCAGCGGGGATACGCAGTATTTT. The chain couples TRBV29-1 to TRBJ2-3; tentative D call: TRBD2 (6 bases). Germline V CDR1 and CDR2: SQVTM, ANQGSEA. The V and J ends lost 6 bases and 6 bases respectively, with 16 bases between them. The CDR3 consists of 13 residues.

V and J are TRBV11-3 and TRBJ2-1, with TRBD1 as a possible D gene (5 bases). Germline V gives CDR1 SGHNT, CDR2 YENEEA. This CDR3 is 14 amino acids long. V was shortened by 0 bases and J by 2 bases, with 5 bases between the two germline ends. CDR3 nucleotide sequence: TGTGCCAGCAGCTTAGACAGGGCCTACAATGAGCAGTTCTTC. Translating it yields CASSLDRAYNEQFF.

This CDR3 is CASRMDRPLSNVLTF. The DNA for the CDR3 is TGTGCCAGCAGGATGGACCGCCCGCTCTCCAACGTCCTGACTTTC. The J gene is TRBJ2-6, the V gene TRBV2; D is unresolved. Germline V gives CDR1 SNHLY, CDR2 FYNNEI. The CDR3 length is 15 residues. The germline V and J ends were trimmed by 6 bases and 8 bases, with 17 bases remaining between them.